The 19 T cell receptor beta chains reported below all come from one sample, sequenced in a study of CD8+ T cells in alopecia areata. Sequencing relied on a cDNA template that was reverse transcribed from extracted RNA. Libraries were prepared by immunoSEQ multiplex PCR; TCRdb keeps only in-frame clonotypes and omits some of them. The sample holds roughly 220,000 clones; around two fifths are singletons and the top ten take under 0.55%. Treatment noted: oral pan-JAK inhibitor, 5-10 mg twice daily. The material sequenced was CD4+ T cells sorted from blood, taken between weeks 30 and 35, from a patient treated with tofacitinib. These receptors were collected from a human donor with alopecia areata.

The rearrangement links TRBV7-7 to TRBJ2-7; 7 bases are shared with TRBD1. This CDR3 region has 15 residues. Germline V lookup: CDR1 SSHAT, CDR2 FNYEAQ (reference sequence). The V and J ends lost 5 bases and 2 bases, in that order; junction bases with no gene match: 9. The CDR3 region has the DNA TGTGCCAGCAGCGCCGGGACAGCAGATACCTACGAGCAGTACTTC. Translation: CASSAGTADTYEQYF.

The V and J genes are TRBV30 and TRBJ1-2, with a tentative D call TRBD1 (5 bases). In germline, CDR1 is GTSNPN, CDR2 SVGIG (reference sequence). The V and J ends lost 2 bases and 8 bases respectively, with 12 bases between them. There are 12 residues in the CDR3. The CDR3 spells CAWSSGTQGYTF. Written as DNA, the CDR3 is TGTGCCTGGAGTTCCGGGACCCAGGGCTACACCTTC.

The table lists this clone with a count of one. The rearrangement joins TRBV11-2 to TRBJ1-1; D call uncertain. The CDR3 consists of 13 residues. The germline V gene has CDR1 SGHAT and CDR2 FQNNGV. V was trimmed by 3 bases and J by 1 base, leaving 6 bases between them. The CDR3 nucleotides read TGTGCCAGCAGCTTTAGCTGGAACACTGAAGCTTTCTTT. Translated, it gives CASSFSWNTEAFF.

The gene calls are TRBV6-5 and TRBJ1-1; D uncertain. Between the trimmed V and J ends, which lost 6 bases and 2 bases, there was a span of 7 bases. This CDR3 spans 12 amino acids. CDR1 and CDR2 from the germline V gene are MNHEY and SVGAGI. The chain's CDR3 is CASRSVNTEAFF. DNA for the CDR3: TGTGCCAGCAGATCCGTAAACACTGAAGCTTTCTTT.

V gene TRBV29-1 combines with J gene TRBJ2-5; tentatively, D is TRBD1 or TRBD2 (5 bases each). CDR3 length equals 16 residues. V lost 2 bases to trimming and J lost 5 bases, with 21 bases between them. CDR1 is SQVTM and CDR2 is ANQGSEA in the germline V gene. CDR3 loop: CSVEKFDLQGGETQYF. CDR3 DNA sequence: TGCAGCGTTGAAAAGTTTGACCTCCAGGGCGGGGAGACCCAGTACTTC.

This clone has just a few counts. This sequence joins TRBV30 and TRBJ2-7, with 9 bases matching TRBD1. Germline values: CDR1 GTSNPN, CDR2 SVGIG (reference sequence). The CDR3 has 13 amino acids. The V and J ends lost 4 bases and 4 bases, in that order; junction bases with no gene match: 5. CDR3 nucleotide sequence: TGTGCCTGGACCTCCGGGACAGGGTACGAGCAGTACTTC. This gives the protein CAWTSGTGYEQYF.

The V gene is TRBV29-1, the J gene TRBJ1-2; a weak D match, TRBD1 (5 bases). With 2 bases removed from V and 5 bases from J, the gap between germline ends came to 12 bases. Germline assignment: CDR1 SQVTM and CDR2 ANQGSEA. The CDR3 contains 13 residues. The CDR3 DNA is TGCAGCGTTGAAAGGGACGCCGGTTATGGCTACACCTTC. It translates to CSVERDAGYGYTF.

In DNA form, the CDR3 reads TGTGCCAGCAGTTACTCGGGTTCGACCTATTCGTCCCTCCACTTT. It translates to CASSYSGSTYSSLHF. The chain has TRBV6-5 and TRBJ1-6; unclear D gene. V dropped 0 bases and J dropped 14 bases, with 17 bases sitting between them. Looked up from germline, CDR1 is MNHEY and CDR2 is SVGAGI. There are 15 residues in the CDR3.

The chain recombines TRBV30 with TRBJ1-1; D unclear. The CDR3 length is 13 residues. Trimming stripped 1 base from V and 0 bases from J, with 6 bases between. Germline V gives CDR1 GTSNPN, CDR2 SVGIG (reference sequence). The CDR3 is CAWSENVNTEAFF. CDR3 sequence (DNA): TGTGCCTGGAGTGAAAATGTGAACACTGAAGCTTTCTTT.

This clone was detected only once. The rearrangement joins TRBV7-9 to TRBJ1-2; possibly TRBD1 for D (5 bases). This CDR3 is built from 17 residues. With 2 bases removed from V and 6 bases from J, the gap between germline ends came to 22 bases. CDR1 SEHNR and CDR2 FQNEAQ come from the germline V gene (reference sequence). CDR3 sequence: CASSLHEWQGPSNGYTF. The CDR3 bases are TGTGCCAGCAGCTTACATGAATGGCAGGGCCCCAGCAATGGCTACACCTTC. Filled out from reference TRBV7-9 and TRBJ1-2, the complete variable domain reads DTGVSQNPRHKITKRGQNVTFRCDPISEHNRLYWYRQTLGQGPEFLTYFQNEAQLEKSRLLSDRFSAERPKGSFSTLEIQRTEQGDSAMYLCASSLHEWQGPSNGYTFGSGTRLTVV.

This chain links TRBV5-6 with TRBJ2-7, with TRBD2 matching 11 bases. This CDR3 spans 15 amino acids. J was trimmed by 3 bases and V by 5 bases; bases with no gene match: 7. The germline V gene encodes CDR1 SGHDT and CDR2 YYEEEE. The CDR3 here is CASRLAGVSFYEQYF. The DNA of the CDR3 is TGTGCCAGCAGACTAGCGGGAGTGTCCTTCTACGAGCAGTACTTC.

The chain combines TRBV7-9 with TRBJ1-5; no firm D call. Germline loops: CDR1 SEHNR, CDR2 FQNEAQ (reference sequence). The germline V and J ends were trimmed by 0 bases and 0 bases, with 18 bases remaining between them. The CDR3 is 19 amino acids. CDR3 protein: CASSLAPENPWDSNQPQHF. The CDR3 nucleotides read TGTGCCAGCAGCTTAGCACCGGAAAACCCTTGGGATAGCAATCAGCCCCAGCATTTT.

The J gene is TRBJ1-4, the V gene TRBV2, with 7 bases identical to TRBD1. The length of the CDR3 is 15 residues. CDR1 is SNHLY and CDR2 is FYNNEI in the germline V gene. V shed 2 bases and J 3 bases; nucleotides not matched to a gene: 3. The CDR3 is CASSEQGQANEKLFF. DNA of the CDR3: TGTGCCAGCAGTGAACAAGGACAGGCTAATGAAAAACTGTTTTTT. The full variable domain, in which reference TRBV2 and TRBJ1-4 provide the parts outside the CDR3, is EPEVTQTPSHQVTQMGQEVILRCVPISNHLYFYWYRQILGQKVEFLVSFYNNEISEKSEIFDDQFSVERPDGSNFTLKIRSTKLEDSAMYFCASSEQGQANEKLFFGSGTQLSVL.

V gene TRBV28 combines with J gene TRBJ2-7; the match to TRBD1 covers 7 bases. Germline CDR1 reads MDHEN; CDR2 reads SYDVKM. The ends lost 3 bases at V and 0 bases at J; junction bases unmatched: 5. The CDR3 sequence is 15 residues long. CDR3 protein: CASSFPQGPSYEQYF. The CDR3, as DNA: TGTGCCAGCAGTTTCCCACAGGGGCCCTCCTACGAGCAGTACTTC.

This clone showed up just a few times. The chain joins TRBV5-1 to TRBJ1-1; D unresolved. This CDR3 is built from 16 residues. V was clipped by 4 bases and J by 0 bases, with 16 bases between them. CDR1 and CDR2 (germline): SGHRS, YFSETQ. This chain's CDR3 is CASSPGGGLVNTEAFF. The CDR3, as DNA: TGCGCCAGCAGCCCTGGAGGCGGACTGGTGAACACTGAAGCTTTCTTT.

This clone turned up a few times. The chain has TRBV7-9 and TRBJ2-5; D may be TRBD1 (6 bases). Germline values: CDR1 SEHNR, CDR2 FQNEAQ (reference sequence). V was shortened by 3 bases and J by 2 bases, with 10 bases between the two germline ends. This CDR3 region has 14 residues. CDR3 residues: CASSFWTDQETQYF. The CDR3 DNA reads TGTGCCAGCAGCTTCTGGACAGATCAAGAGACCCAGTACTTC.

The gene calls are TRBV7-9 and TRBJ1-4, with 7 bases that match TRBD1. Germline V gene lookup returns CDR1 SEHNR and CDR2 FQNEAQ (reference sequence). With V trimmed by 4 bases and J by 7 bases, 6 bases remained unmatched. The CDR3 has 14 amino acids. The CDR3 reads CASSSDRTGEKLFF. The CDR3 bases are TGTGCCAGCAGCTCGGACAGGACGGGTGAAAAACTGTTTTTT.

The J gene is TRBJ1-6, the V gene TRBV7-9, with 7 positions matching TRBD1. Per the germline V gene, CDR1 is SEHNR and CDR2 is FQNEAQ (reference sequence). CDR3 length: 14 residues. The V gene end was trimmed by 5 bases and the J gene end by 8 bases; junction bases not matched to a gene: 6. CDR3 in DNA: TGTGCCAGCAGCGGCGGGACAGCCCATTCACCCCTCCACTTT. Amino acids: CASSGGTAHSPLHF.

This chain's CDR3 is CASSIGTGDTQYF. DNA of the CDR3: TGTGCCAGCAGCATTGGTACGGGAGATACGCAGTATTTT. V is TRBV27 and J is TRBJ2-3; D gene ambiguous. Looked up from germline, CDR1 is MNHEY and CDR2 is SMNVEV (reference sequence). V shed 6 bases and J shed 5 bases, with 12 bases lying between them. The CDR3 covers 13 residues.